This entry lists 26 T cell receptor beta chains sequenced from one sample in a study of blood T cell repertoires in COVID-19 (TCRdb year 2020). Library construction relied on the immunoSEQ multiplex PCR assay. In TCRdb, the immuneACCESS table is reduced to in-frame sequences with V and J assigned. These tables do not hold every clone; where another copy was compared, an unresolved V gene accounts for under half, and the others remain unexplained. The table for this sample lists tens of thousands of clones; nearly 80% of them were counted only once. The top ten clones comprise 5% to 6.5% of the sample. Sequences were obtained from peripheral blood. Every receptor here comes from a woman aged 60-75 years with acute or convalescent COVID-19.

The gene calls are TRBV5-1 and TRBJ2-5; 8 bases align to TRBD1. V trimming: 3 bases; J trimming: 4 bases; junction bases outside the gene matches: 8. CDR1 SGHRS and CDR2 YFSETQ come from the germline V gene. CDR3 length: 15 amino acids. CDR3 sequence reads: CASSSQTTGVETQYF. The DNA of the CDR3 is TGCGCCAGCAGCTCGCAAACGACAGGGGTAGAGACCCAGTACTTC.

The chain couples TRBV7-8 to TRBJ2-7; D is perhaps TRBD1 (5 bases). Germline V CDR1 and CDR2: SGHVS, FQNEAQ. This CDR3 has 13 residues. The V end was cut by 3 bases, the J end by 2 bases, with 8 bases between. The CDR3 spells CASSFDSAYEQYF. The CDR3 region has the DNA TGTGCCAGCAGCTTTGACAGTGCCTACGAGCAGTACTTC.

This clone has just a few counts. V is TRBV5-6 and J is TRBJ1-5, with 7 bases aligning to TRBD1. The CDR3 is made up of 13 amino acids. Germline trimming cut 4 bases from V and 4 bases from J; bases unmatched to any gene: 2. Per the germline V gene, CDR1 is SGHDT and CDR2 is YYEEEE. The CDR3 DNA reads as TGTGCCAGCAGCCCACAGGGGAATCAGCCCCAGCATTTT. This gives the protein CASSPQGNQPQHF.

This clone has a single count. The V and J genes are TRBV6-1 and TRBJ1-5, with 8 bases that match TRBD1. After removal of 2 bases from V and 6 bases from J, the junction contained 9 bases not matched to a gene. The germline CDR1 and CDR2 sequences are MNHNS and SASEGT. The CDR3 has 16 residues. The CDR3, as DNA: TGTGCCAGCAGTGAAAGGGGGGCAGGGGGCGTTCAGCCCCAGCATTTT. It yields the protein CASSERGAGGVQPQHF.

This chain links TRBV5-5 with TRBJ2-5; D not resolved. CDR1 and CDR2 from the germline V gene are SGHKS and YYEKEE (reference sequence). Trimming removed 5 bases at V and 2 bases at J, with 10 bases between. The length of the CDR3 is 13 residues. The CDR3 region is CASRPDMQETQYF. In nucleotides, the CDR3 is TGTGCCAGCAGACCCGACATGCAAGAGACCCAGTACTTC.

V usage is TRBV7-9 and J usage is TRBJ1-1, with D tentatively TRBD1 (6 bases). The CDR3 length is 16 residues. Germline CDR1 reads SEHNR; CDR2 reads FQNEAQ (reference sequence). V lost 3 bases and J lost 1, with 15 bases in between. The CDR3 nucleotides read TGTGCCAGCAGCTTTTTTCTCCCGGACAGGAACACTGAAGCTTTCTTT. Its protein is CASSFFLPDRNTEAFF.

The V gene is TRBV5-6, the J gene TRBJ1-6, with TRBD1 matching 7 bases. V lost 0 bases and J lost 0; bases outside the gene matches: 0. The CDR3 totals 16 residues. Looked up from germline, CDR1 is SGHDT and CDR2 is YYEEEE. This CDR3 reads CASSLDRGSYNSPLHF. Written as DNA, the CDR3 is TGTGCCAGCAGCTTGGACAGGGGCTCCTATAATTCACCCCTCCACTTT.

The chain couples TRBV28 to TRBJ2-7; tentative D call: TRBD1 (5 bases). Germline values: CDR1 MDHEN, CDR2 SYDVKM. The CDR3 has 14 residues. The V gene lost 5 bases and the J gene lost 0 bases, with 11 bases spanning the gap. The CDR3, as DNA: TGTGCCAGCAGTACAGGTTCTAGCTCCTACGAGCAGTACTTC. Protein product: CASSTGSSSYEQYF. Full variable domain (outside the CDR3, taken from reference TRBV28 and TRBJ2-7): DVKVTQSSRYLVKRTGEKVFLECVQDMDHENMFWYRQDPGLGLRLIYFSYDVKMKEKGDIPEGYSVSREKKERFSLILESASTNQTSMYLCASSTGSSSYEQYFGPGTRLTVT.

The chain carries TRBV7-6 and TRBJ2-1; 8 nucleotides match TRBD2. This CDR3 has 15 residues. The V segment lost 6 bases and the J segment 0 bases; nucleotides outside the gene matches: 4. Germline V CDR1 and CDR2: SGHVS, FNYEAQ. CDR3 region: CASRELAGSYNEQFF. The DNA of the CDR3 is TGTGCCAGCAGGGAGCTAGCGGGCTCCTACAATGAGCAGTTCTTC.

This chain links TRBV6-5 with TRBJ2-3; D unclear. Trimming shortened V by 5 bases and J by 1 base, and 13 bases separated the two germline ends. CDR1 MNHEY and CDR2 SVGAGI come from the germline V gene. This CDR3 has 15 residues. For the CDR3, the DNA is TGTGCCAGCAGTATCGGCCGAGGTGGCACAGATACGCAGTATTTT. It translates to CASSIGRGGTDTQYF.

The J gene is TRBJ1-1, the V gene TRBV3-1 (or the pseudogene TRBV3-2), with D possibly TRBD1 on 5 matching bases. The CDR3 totals 20 residues. The germline CDR1 and CDR2 sequences are LGHDT and YNNKEL (reference sequence). Trimming took 0 bases from V and 2 from J, leaving 25 bases between them. The CDR3 sequence: CASSQDLPTVRRGVNTEAFF. CDR3 DNA sequence: TGTGCCAGCAGCCAAGACCTCCCAACTGTCCGGAGGGGCGTCAACACTGAAGCTTTCTTT.

This rearrangement joins TRBV7-2 to TRBJ1-5; D is uncertain. Germline loops: CDR1 SGHTA, CDR2 FQGNSA. CDR3 length: 13 residues. The V and J ends lost 3 bases and 5 bases respectively, with 8 bases between them. The CDR3 DNA reads TGTGCCAGCAGCTTTCGGAGGGATCAGCCCCAGCATTTT. It translates to CASSFRRDQPQHF.

The chain combines TRBV25-1 with TRBJ1-4, with a weak D call TRBD1 (6 bases). V lost 8 bases, J lost 8 bases, and 15 bases lay in between. The CDR3 extends over 13 amino acids. The germline V gene has CDR1 MGHDK and CDR2 SYGVNS. Here the CDR3 DNA reads TGTGCCAGCCACCGCACAGGGACCGAAAAACTGTTTTTT. This translates into CASHRTGTEKLFF. The full variable domain, in which reference TRBV25-1 and TRBJ1-4 provide the parts outside the CDR3, is EADIYQTPRYLVIGTGKKITLECSQTMGHDKMYWYQQDPGMELHLIHYSYGVNSTEKGDLSSESTVSRIRTEHFPLTLESARPSHTSQYLCASHRTGTEKLFFGSGTQLSVL.

The chain couples TRBV5-8 to TRBJ1-4, with D perhaps TRBD1 (5 bases). In germline, CDR1 is SGHTS, CDR2 YDEGEE. Trimming took 3 bases from V and 4 from J, leaving 16 bases between them. The CDR3 is 16 residues long. In nucleotides, the CDR3 is TGTGCCAGCAGCTGGGACCCGGGGGGACGTAATGAAAAACTGTTTTTT. Translation: CASSWDPGGRNEKLFF.

This clone appeared a few times. The genes are TRBV5-6 and TRBJ1-1; no firm D call. Per germline, CDR1 SGHDT and CDR2 YYEEEE. This CDR3 is built from 16 residues. Trimming shortened V by 4 bases and J by 0 bases, and 16 bases separated the two germline ends. CDR3 in amino acids: CASSPVGDSMNTEAFF. As DNA, the CDR3 is TGTGCCAGCAGCCCCGTGGGCGATTCAATGAACACTGAAGCTTTCTTT. Combining the CDR3 with reference TRBV5-6 and TRBJ1-1 gives the whole variable domain DAGVTQSPTHLIKTRGQQVTLRCSPKSGHDTVSWYQQALGQGPQFIFQYYEEEERQRGNFPDRFSGHQFPNYSSELNVNALLLGDSALYLCASSPVGDSMNTEAFFGQGTRLTVV.

J is TRBJ2-7 and V is TRBV7-2; TRBD2 agrees at 8 bases. CDR1 is SGHTA and CDR2 is FQGNSA in the germline V gene. Unmatched junction bases numbered 5, after V lost 3 bases and J lost 4 bases. The CDR3 sequence is 14 residues long. CDR3 nucleotide sequence: TGTGCCAGCAGCTTGTCGGGGGGGAAATACGAGCAGTACTTC. This codes for CASSLSGGKYEQYF.

The chain recombines TRBV6-2 or TRBV6-3 with TRBJ1-2; D possibly corresponds to TRBD1 (6 bases). Germline V gene data show CDR1 as MNHEY and CDR2 as SVGEGT. V dropped 6 bases and J dropped 4 bases, with 12 bases sitting between them. CDR3 length: 13 residues. CDR3 in DNA: TGTGCCAGCAGCAACGGACAGCCCTATGGCTACACCTTC. It is translated as CASSNGQPYGYTF.

This clone was seen just once. The chain uses TRBV4-3 and TRBJ1-4; 9 bases map to TRBD1. Germline CDR1 reads LGHNA; CDR2 reads YSLEER. Unmatched junction bases numbered 1, after V lost 1 base and J lost 4 bases. The CDR3 is made up of 15 amino acids. The CDR3 bases are TGCGCCAGCAGCCAAGGGACAGGGGTTAATGAAAAACTGTTTTTT. Translated: CASSQGTGVNEKLFF.

V and J are TRBV7-2 and TRBJ1-4, with 8 bases matching TRBD1. The CDR3 has 15 amino acids. The V gene end was trimmed by 1 base and the J gene end by 12 bases; junction bases not matched to a gene: 10. The germline CDR1 and CDR2 sequences are SGHTA and FQGNSA. The CDR3 here is CASSLDRGASVELFF. The CDR3, as DNA: TGTGCCAGCAGCTTAGACAGGGGGGCCTCGGTAGAACTGTTTTTT.

J is TRBJ1-2 and V is TRBV3-1 (or the pseudogene TRBV3-2); possible D gene TRBD1, 5 bases. The germline V gene encodes CDR1 LGHDT and CDR2 YNNKEL (reference sequence). The V gene lost 1 base and the J gene lost 8 bases, with 11 bases spanning the gap. The CDR3 is made up of 13 amino acids. The CDR3 protein is CASSQVGARGYTF. The CDR3 region has the DNA TGTGCCAGCAGCCAAGTAGGGGCGCGAGGCTACACCTTC.

V is TRBV7-2 and J is TRBJ1-6; perhaps TRBD1 as D (5 bases). The CDR3 covers 13 residues. V was shortened by 5 bases and J by 14 bases, with 16 bases between the two germline ends. From germline, CDR1 is SGHTA and CDR2 FQGNSA. CDR3: CASSPGIGGTLHF. The CDR3 region has the DNA TGTGCCAGCAGCCCCGGTATCGGGGGGACCCTCCACTTT.

The chain is built from TRBV4-1 and TRBJ1-1, with D possibly matching TRBD1 (5 bases). CDR3 length equals 14 residues. V gave up 0 bases and J gave up 11 bases, with 16 bases separating them. Per the germline V gene, CDR1 is MGHRA and CDR2 is YSYEKL. CDR3 bases: TGCGCCAGCAGCCAAGATATCGGGCCCGGGGGGGCTTTCTTT. Translated: CASSQDIGPGGAFF.

The chain joins TRBV4-1 to TRBJ2-7; 7 bases are a match to TRBD1. V lost 3 bases, J lost 3 bases, and 5 bases stayed unmatched. From germline, CDR1 is MGHRA and CDR2 YSYEKL. The CDR3 is made up of 14 amino acids. The CDR3 is CASSHPGQIYEQYF. CDR3 coding DNA: TGCGCCAGCAGCCATCCGGGACAGATCTACGAGCAGTACTTC.

The chain links TRBV12-5 to TRBJ2-4; 8 positions agree with TRBD1. CDR1 is LGHNT and CDR2 is FRNRAP in the germline V gene. CDR3 size: 16 residues. V lost 6 bases and J lost 0; bases outside the gene matches: 7. The CDR3 nucleotides read TGTGCTAGTGGCTACGGGACAGGACTAGCCAAAAACATTCAGTACTTC. Protein sequence: CASGYGTGLAKNIQYF.

The chain carries TRBV18 and TRBJ1-2; 7 positions match TRBD1. Losses at the gene ends were 1 base for V and 4 bases for J; bases not matched to a gene: 12. The CDR3 loop spans 17 amino acids. Germline V lookup: CDR1 KGHSH, CDR2 LQKENI. CDR3 DNA: TGTGCCAGCTCACCACAACCTACTGGGACAGCGTCCTATGGCTACACCTTC. This codes for CASSPQPTGTASYGYTF.

The chain recombines TRBV6-6 with TRBJ1-2; tentatively, D is TRBD1 (5 bases). The CDR3 has 14 amino acids. With 2 bases removed from V and 3 bases from J, the gap between germline ends came to 10 bases. Per the germline V gene, CDR1 is MNHNY and CDR2 is SVGAGI (reference sequence). Here the CDR3 DNA reads TGTGCCAGCAGTTACAGGGGCTCGGACTATGGCTACACCTTC. Encoded protein: CASSYRGSDYGYTF.